One and the same sample provided the 11 T cell receptor beta chains below, sequenced in a study of blood T cell repertoires in COVID-19. Produced via immunoSEQ multiplex PCR; TCRdb's table is partial and in-frame only. Counted here are roughly 400,000 clones, under 90% occurring once; the ten biggest clones make up approximately 1.5%. Sequencing was done on a sample of PBMCs or T cells enriched from blood (not recorded which). The source of these receptors is a woman aged 30 to 39 who had recovered from COVID-19.

This clone was seen only a few times. This chain connects TRBV30 to TRBJ1-3; 7 bases align to TRBD1. This CDR3 comprises 15 residues. Germline V lookup: CDR1 GTSNPN, CDR2 SVGIG (reference sequence). The trim removed 3 bases at V and 8 bases at J, leaving 13 bases unmatched. The CDR3 spells CAWRRQGGLFDTIYF. CDR3 DNA: TGTGCCTGGAGACGACAGGGTGGTTTATTCGACACCATATATTTT.

A remark on this clone: The sample holds other DNA sequences that translate to the same CDR3. The rearrangement joins TRBV5-1 to TRBJ1-4, with 10 bases fitting TRBD1. The CDR3 loop spans 15 amino acids. CDR1 is SGHRS and CDR2 is YFSETQ in the germline V gene. V was clipped by 3 bases and J by 8 bases; unmatched bases: 7. The CDR3 nucleotides read TGCGCCAGCAGCTGGAGTGGGACAGGGGACGAAAAACTGTTTTTT. As protein: CASSWSGTGDEKLFF.

This clone was detected only once. This sequence joins TRBV5-1 and TRBJ2-3, with 8 positions matching TRBD1. Germline CDR1 is SGHRS and CDR2 is YFSETQ. This CDR3 comprises 16 residues. The trim removed 4 bases at V and 3 bases at J, leaving 10 bases unmatched. The CDR3 DNA reads as TGCGCCAGCAGCACCCAGGGGGCTCGAACAACAGATACGCAGTATTTT. Translated: CASSTQGARTTDTQYF.

This chain joins TRBV5-1 and TRBJ1-5; D remains ambiguous. V dropped 0 bases and J dropped 5 bases, with 6 bases sitting between them. Germline V gene sequence: CDR1 SGHRS, CDR2 YFSETQ. This CDR3 is built from 13 residues. The CDR3 protein is CASSLAPDQPQHF. The CDR3 region has the DNA TGCGCCAGCAGCTTGGCCCCCGATCAGCCCCAGCATTTT.

This clone turned up a few times. This same CDR3 is encoded by further DNA sequences in the sample. The chain couples TRBV6-2 or TRBV6-3 to TRBJ1-2; D possibly corresponds to TRBD1 (5 bases). Germline CDR1 and CDR2: MNHEY and SVGEGT. V was pared by 0 bases and J by 4 bases, with 9 bases between. There are 14 residues in the CDR3. This chain's CDR3 is CASSYSGQTYGYTF. The CDR3 DNA reads as TGTGCCAGCAGTTACTCGGGGCAGACCTATGGCTACACCTTC.

This clone occurred once. This sequence joins TRBV5-4 and TRBJ2-7; 10 nucleotides align to TRBD1. The CDR3 length is 16 residues. The germline CDR1 and CDR2 sequences are SGHNT and YYREEE (reference sequence). V lost 4 bases and J lost 3; bases outside the gene matches: 10. The CDR3 DNA reads TGTGCCAGCAGCCCTCACGGGACAGGGGCTTACTACGAGCAGTACTTC. This codes for CASSPHGTGAYYEQYF.

The chain carries TRBV6-4 and TRBJ1-1, with no clear D. V was clipped by 5 bases and J by 1 base, with 8 bases between them. This CDR3 comprises 13 residues. Germline V gene data show CDR1 as MRHNA and CDR2 as SNTAGT. CDR3 nucleotide sequence: TGTGCCAGCAGTCGAGCTGAGAACACTGAAGCTTTCTTT. Translated, it gives CASSRAENTEAFF.

V usage is TRBV7-9 and J usage is TRBJ1-3; D gene unclear. The V and J ends lost 5 bases and 0 bases respectively, with 11 bases between them. The V gene's germline CDR1 is SEHNR and CDR2 FQNEAQ (reference sequence). CDR3 length: 15 residues. The CDR3 nucleotides read TGTGCCAGCAGCCCTCCCGGAGGCTCTGGAAACACCATATATTTT. It yields the protein CASSPPGGSGNTIYF.

This chain connects TRBV14 to TRBJ2-1; D is perhaps TRBD2 (6 bases). Germline assignment: CDR1 SGHDN and CDR2 FVKESK. This CDR3 region has 15 residues. Between the trimmed V and J ends, which lost 4 bases and 0 bases, there was a span of 10 bases. Here the CDR3 DNA reads TGTGCCAGCAGCCCACTAGCCGCCTCCTACAATGAGCAGTTCTTC. Translating it yields CASSPLAASYNEQFF.

This rearrangement joins TRBV6-5 to TRBJ2-7; D is undetermined. V was clipped by 5 bases and J by 0 bases, with 8 bases between them. The CDR3 runs 13 residues. Germline CDR1 MNHEY, CDR2 SVGAGI. In nucleotides, the CDR3 is TGTGCCAGCAGTCGACTTGACTCCTACGAGCAGTACTTC. Translating it yields CASSRLDSYEQYF.

This clone was detected once. CDR3 DNA: TGTGCCAGCAGCAAAGACAGCGGTTACTACGAGCAGTACTTC. As protein: CASSKDSGYYEQYF. The rearrangement uses TRBV21-1 and TRBJ2-7; the table's D gene call, TRBD2, was not cross checked with the DNA. TRBV21-1 is recorded as a pseudogene. The CDR3 runs 14 residues.